Following are 19 T cell receptor beta chains from one sample sequenced in a study of neurological immune-mediated disorders. TCRdb analysed the 5' RACE reads with MiXCR anew, one entry per CDR3 protein. The sample has approximately 66,000 distinct CDR3 sequences, nearly 3.5% seen once. The sequencing input was PBMCs. These receptors were collected from a man aged 40-49 years with multiple sclerosis.

This clonotype has at least ten counts. The V gene is TRBV27, the J gene TRBJ2-7; possibly TRBD1 for D (5 bases). The V gene lost 2 bases and the J gene lost 6 bases, with 5 bases spanning the gap. Germline V gives CDR1 MNHEY, CDR2 SMNVEV (reference sequence). This CDR3 is 11 amino acids long. CDR3 bases: TGTGCCAGCAGTTTAGGGGCCGAGCAGTACTTC. Protein product: CASSLGAEQYF.

This clonotype was found many times. The rearrangement uses TRBV7-8 and TRBJ2-2; D is ambiguous. This CDR3 spans 11 amino acids. The germline gives CDR1 SGHVS, CDR2 FQNEAQ. V lost 6 bases, J lost 4 bases, and 3 bases lay in between. For the CDR3, the DNA is TGTGCCAGCAGGGGCACCGGGGAGCTGTTTTTT. Translation: CASRGTGELFF. Full variable domain (rest looked up from reference TRBV7-8 and TRBJ2-2): GAGVSQSPRYKVAKRGQDVALRCDPISGHVSLFWYQQALGQGPEFLTYFQNEAQLDKSGLPSDRFFAERPEGSVSTLKIQRTQQEDSAVYLCASRGTGELFFGEGSRLTVL.

This clonotype was counted ten times or more. The chain carries TRBV20-1 and TRBJ1-1; a possible D gene is TRBD1 (5 bases). From germline, CDR1 is DFQATT and CDR2 SNEGSKA (reference sequence). With 7 bases removed from V and 1 base from J, the gap between germline ends came to 10 bases. The CDR3 has 12 amino acids. The CDR3 DNA is TGCAGTGTCGGGACCAGGAACACTGAAGCTTTCTTT. It codes for CSVGTRNTEAFF.

This clonotype was detected ten times or more. This chain links TRBV2 with TRBJ1-1; tentatively, D is TRBD1 (5 bases). Germline CDR1 SNHLY, CDR2 FYNNEI. V lost 5 bases, J lost 4 bases, and 8 bases lay in between. This CDR3 contains 12 residues. The CDR3 spells CASSFQGTEAFF. CDR3 DNA sequence: TGTGCCAGCAGTTTTCAGGGCACTGAAGCTTTCTTT.

This clonotype was observed at least ten times. The genes are TRBV7-8 and TRBJ1-6; TRBD1 might be the D (5 bases). This CDR3 has 17 residues. Germline CDR1 reads SGHVS; CDR2 reads FQNEAQ. V was trimmed by 2 bases and J by 12 bases, leaving 23 bases between them. The CDR3 loop reads CASSLPGTAYLGGPLHF. Written as DNA, the CDR3 is TGTGCCAGCAGCTTACCAGGGACCGCTTACCTCGGAGGACCCCTCCACTTT.

This clonotype was seen ten or more times. V is TRBV5-1 and J is TRBJ1-1; 9 bases agree with TRBD1. Trimming took 4 bases from V and 10 from J; bases not matched to a gene: 11. The CDR3 covers 14 residues. Per the germline V gene, CDR1 is SGHRS and CDR2 is YFSETQ. The DNA of the CDR3 is TGCGCCAGCAGCCCAAGGACAGGGGAGGTGGGAGCTTTCTTT. Amino acids: CASSPRTGEVGAFF.

This clonotype was counted at least ten times. The V gene is TRBV5-1, the J gene TRBJ2-2; D unclear. The CDR3 has 15 amino acids. Per the germline V gene, CDR1 is SGHRS and CDR2 is YFSETQ. V lost 4 bases and J 7 bases, leaving 17 bases between the germline ends. CDR3 DNA sequence: TGCGCCAGCAGCCCCGAGCGAGTGGATGGCGGGGAGCTGTTTTTT. This gives the protein CASSPERVDGGELFF.

This clonotype has just one count. A read error may be the cause here, since a much bigger clone is one base away. The genes are TRBV5-5 and TRBJ2-4, with D possibly TRBD2 on 6 matching bases. Germline V gene sequence: CDR1 SGHKS, CDR2 YYEKEE (reference sequence). The CDR3 runs to 12 residues. CDR3 in amino acids: CVSSLAGGVEYF. The DNA for the CDR3 is TGTGTCAGCAGCTTGGCCGGGGGTGTGGAGTACTTC.

This clonotype appeared many times. The chain has TRBV7-9 and TRBJ2-3; D uncertain. Germline V gene data show CDR1 as SEHNR and CDR2 as FQNEAQ (reference sequence). V dropped 3 bases and J dropped 2 bases, with 6 bases sitting between them. CDR3 size: 13 residues. The CDR3 loop is CASSFVLTDTQYF. CDR3 DNA: TGTGCCAGCAGCTTTGTCCTCACAGATACGCAGTATTTT.

A word on this clonotype: This could be a read error, since a much larger clone is one nucleotide away. The rearrangement uses TRBV5-1 and TRBJ2-7; the D is unclear. The CDR3 runs 16 residues. Germline-derived CDR1 and CDR2 are SGHRS and YFSETQ. V lost 0 bases, J lost 2 bases, and 15 bases lay in between. CDR3 in DNA: TGCGCCAGCAGCTTGGACGGTGGGTCCACCCCCTACGAGCAGTACTTC. This sequence encodes CASSLDGGSTPYEQYF.

The chain combines TRBV19 with TRBJ2-1, with D tentatively TRBD2 (6 bases). V lost 11 bases and J 5 bases, leaving 22 bases between the germline ends. Germline V gene data show CDR1 as LNHDA and CDR2 as SQIVND (reference sequence). This CDR3 region has 15 residues. CDR3 bases: TGTGCCTCATCACTCTTTAGGTTAGCGGACAATGAGCAGTTCTTC. Residues: CASSLFRLADNEQFF.

This clonotype was detected many times. The gene calls are TRBV12-3 or TRBV12-4 and TRBJ1-1, with 7 bases aligning to TRBD1. Trimming removed 3 bases from V and 0 bases from J; junction bases left unmatched: 10. The CDR3 totals 17 residues. The CDR3 nucleotides are TGTGCCAGCAGTTTCGGTACAGGGGCAGAATTGAACACTGAAGCTTTCTTT. It is translated as CASSFGTGAELNTEAFF.

A word on this clonotype: One junction end does not reproduce the germline sequence, and a read error may be involved. The chain carries TRBV4-1 and TRBJ2-7; 8 bases match TRBD1. The germline V gene has CDR1 MGHRA and CDR2 YSYEKL. There are 12 residues in the CDR3. CDR3 loop: CDSSTTGDEQYF. CDR3 coding DNA: TGCGACAGCAGCACGACAGGGGACGAGCAGTACTTC.

At least ten counts were recorded for this clonotype. This rearrangement joins TRBV20-1 to TRBJ2-1; 11 bases line up with TRBD2. The CDR3 spans 15 residues. V was clipped by 6 bases and J by 4 bases; unmatched bases: 8. Germline assignment: CDR1 DFQATT and CDR2 SNEGSKA (reference sequence). CDR3 in DNA: TGCAGTGCAAGGATACTAGCGGGGGTTTACAATGAGCAGTTCTTC. Translated, it gives CSARILAGVYNEQFF.

The table lists this clonotype with many counts. For the CDR3, the DNA is TGCAGCGTTGGTCAGGGGCCAGGGGTTGGGTACAATGAGCAGTTCTTC. It codes for CSVGQGPGVGYNEQFF. The chain couples TRBV29-1 to TRBJ2-1; D might be TRBD1 (6 bases). Germline assignment: CDR1 SQVTM and CDR2 ANQGSEA. V gave up 4 bases and J gave up 4 bases, with 20 bases separating them. The CDR3 runs to 16 residues.

This clonotype has at least ten counts. The chain has TRBV5-1 and TRBJ1-1, with D maybe TRBD1 (6 bases). In germline, CDR1 is SGHRS, CDR2 YFSETQ. The ends were cut back, 3 bases at V and 3 bases at J, with 12 bases in the middle. The CDR3 covers 14 residues. The CDR3 coding sequence is TGCGCCAGCAGCTCGACACAGGGTCACACTGAAGCTTTCTTT. Its protein is CASSSTQGHTEAFF.

The table lists this clonotype with many counts. This sequence joins TRBV20-1 and TRBJ1-1; no reliable D call. Trimming pared 6 bases from V and 0 bases from J, leaving 14 bases between. The CDR3 is made up of 14 amino acids. CDR1 is DFQATT and CDR2 is SNEGSKA in the germline V gene (reference sequence). The DNA of the CDR3 is TGCAGTGCCACCACGGCCAGCTTGAACACTGAAGCTTTCTTT. This gives the protein CSATTASLNTEAFF.

About this clonotype itself: This may be a read error: a much more frequent sequence differs by one nucleotide. The chain has TRBV7-9 and TRBJ1-3; possible D gene TRBD1, 6 bases. This CDR3 contains 14 residues. Germline CDR1 is SEHNR and CDR2 is FQNEAQ (reference sequence). CDR3 amino acids: CASSFGGLGKTIYF. The CDR3 DNA is TGTGCCAGCAGCTTTGGGGGGCTGGGAAAAACCATATATTTT.

This clonotype was counted ten times or more. The rearrangement uses TRBV7-9 and TRBJ1-2; a weak D match, TRBD1 (5 bases). CDR3 size: 15 residues. V dropped 2 bases and J dropped 5 bases, with 15 bases sitting between them. Germline values: CDR1 SEHNR, CDR2 FQNEAQ (reference sequence). Here the CDR3 DNA reads TGTGCCAGCAGCTTAAAATCGGGGCGCGGATATGGCTACACCTTC. It codes for CASSLKSGRGYGYTF.